The source of this T cell receptor beta chain is a study of blood T cells in healthy people across ages. The wider study: For every two T cells, template switching captured about one barcoded beta molecule.

A second PCR of about 6 to 12 cycles used a sample-barcoded 5' primer and a J-beta primer mix. Via MiXCR, TCRdb re-called the 5' RACE reads, giving one row per CDR3 protein. The repertoire includes some 1.7 million distinct CDR3 sequences, 28% of them detected once, and roughly 8% sits in the top ten. General study points: The diversity estimates, figures obtained from one million T cells, were considered underestimates. Age brought a roughly linear fall in TCR beta diversity measured per million T cells. No one knew whether donors had CMV, which possibly confounded expanded clonotype changes.

CDR3 length equals 18 residues. Germline lookup yields CDR1 SNHLY and CDR2 FYNNEI. V lost 3 bases and J 3 bases, leaving 21 bases between the germline ends. To note about this clonotype: The antigen is undetermined.

This clonotype was sampled from a young woman in good health. Specimen: blood. The rearrangement uses TRBV2 and TRBJ2-1, with a tentative D call TRBD2 (6 bases). In DNA form, the CDR3 reads TGTGCCAGCAGTGAGATCCCGCGGGAACTAGGCCACTACAATGAGCAGTTCTTC. It translates to CASSEIPRELGHYNEQFF.